A single sample gave rise to the 19 T cell receptor beta chains below, sequenced in a study of cytomegalovirus exposure and HLA in healthy donors. The primer mix had 60 Vbeta and 13 Jbeta primers. Only in-frame clones appear in the TCRdb table, and some are missing; sequencing was by immunoSEQ multiplex PCR. The sample gives fewer than 200,000 clones, 70% to 85% of which show up once; under 2.5% is in the top ten. The sample consisted of PBMCs. These receptors all stem from a man aged 35-49 years in good health and CMV-seronegative.

The chain employs TRBV28 and TRBJ2-5; D gene ambiguous. The germline CDR1 and CDR2 sequences are MDHEN and SYDVKM. The CDR3 consists of 14 residues. The V end lost 2 bases, the J end lost 4 bases, and 11 bases lay between the germline ends. The CDR3 DNA reads as TGTGCCAGCAGTTTAGGCAGGCTCGGAGAGACCCAGTACTTC. Amino acids: CASSLGRLGETQYF.

CDR3 in DNA: TGTGCCACCCGCCGCCGAGGAGGGAACACTGAAGCTTTCTTT. Encoded protein: CATRRRGGNTEAFF. The gene calls are TRBV6-5 and TRBJ1-1; D is undetermined. The CDR3 totals 14 residues. Germline CDR1 is MNHEY and CDR2 is SVGAGI. V lost 10 bases, J lost 1 base, and 16 bases lay in between.

The gene calls are TRBV13 and TRBJ1-2; unclear D gene. The CDR3 runs to 15 residues. CDR1 PRHDT and CDR2 FYEKMQ come from the germline V gene (reference sequence). V lost 1 base to trimming and J lost 7 bases, with 16 bases between them. CDR3 sequence: CASSLDGSRASGYTF. The CDR3 DNA reads as TGTGCCAGCAGCTTAGACGGCAGTCGAGCGTCTGGCTACACCTTC.

The chain employs TRBV6-1 and TRBJ2-3; 7 bases are shared with TRBD2. This CDR3 has 14 residues. Germline CDR1 MNHNS, CDR2 SASEGT. With 7 bases clipped from V and 3 bases from J, the junction kept 7 bases outside the gene matches. CDR3 loop: CASIPSGATDTQYF. CDR3 nucleotide sequence: TGTGCCAGCATCCCTAGCGGAGCAACAGATACGCAGTATTTT.

This clone was seen a handful of times. This rearrangement joins TRBV27 to TRBJ2-1; tentative D call: TRBD2 (6 bases). Per germline, CDR1 MNHEY and CDR2 SMNVEV (reference sequence). CDR3 length: 16 residues. V lost 4 bases to trimming and J lost 2 bases, with 15 bases between them. The CDR3 is CASSSSSVIPYNEQFF. The CDR3 coding sequence is TGTGCCAGCAGTTCTTCTAGCGTTATTCCCTACAATGAGCAGTTCTTC.

The gene calls are TRBV28 and TRBJ1-4; the D is unclear. Germline assignment: CDR1 MDHEN and CDR2 SYDVKM. The germline V and J ends were trimmed by 1 base and 8 bases, with 14 bases remaining between them. This CDR3 comprises 15 residues. The CDR3 DNA sequence: TGTGCCAGCAGTTTATTGCCGGAGGTCAGGGAAAAACTGTTTTTT. Its protein is CASSLLPEVREKLFF. The full variable domain, completed using reference TRBV28 and TRBJ1-4, is DVKVTQSSRYLVKRTGEKVFLECVQDMDHENMFWYRQDPGLGLRLIYFSYDVKMKEKGDIPEGYSVSREKKERFSLILESASTNQTSMYLCASSLLPEVREKLFFGSGTQLSVL.

The chain recombines TRBV6-5 with TRBJ1-1; 7 bases map to TRBD1. V gave up 7 bases and J gave up 4 bases; unmatched junction bases: 6. The CDR3 is made up of 13 amino acids. Germline V gene data show CDR1 as MNHEY and CDR2 as SVGAGI. The CDR3 sequence is CASMRDRITEAFF. In nucleotides, the CDR3 is TGTGCCAGCATGAGGGACAGAATCACTGAAGCTTTCTTT.

This clone was observed a single time. V usage is TRBV6-6 and J usage is TRBJ2-1, with 9 bases fitting TRBD2. Germline V CDR1 and CDR2: MNHNY, SVGAGI (reference sequence). With 10 bases clipped from V and 8 bases from J, the junction kept 12 bases outside the gene matches. The CDR3 has 14 residues. CDR3 DNA sequence: TGTGCCAAAAAAGGCGGGAGGGCCGGGGATGAGCAGTTCTTC. Its translation: CAKKGGRAGDEQFF.

Concerning this clone itself: Sequence at one end of the junction differs from germline and may be a read error. The rearrangement links TRBV11-2 to TRBJ2-7; 10 positions match TRBD2. Germline V CDR1 and CDR2: SGHAT, FQNNGV. The CDR3 is 13 residues long. The CDR3 region has the DNA TGTGCCAGCAGCTTACGAGGACTAGCGGTGATCCACTTC. Translation gives CASSLRGLAVIHF.

This rearrangement joins TRBV6-5 to TRBJ2-3, with TRBD2 matching over 12 bases. V lost 5 bases, J lost 7 bases, and 7 bases stayed unmatched. Germline CDR1 and CDR2: MNHEY and SVGAGI. The CDR3 has 15 residues. CDR3 region: CASSPSGRGGNTQYF. CDR3 nucleotides: TGTGCCAGCAGTCCTAGCGGGAGGGGGGGAAATACGCAGTATTTT.

V and J are TRBV6-6 and TRBJ2-1; 8 bases are a match to TRBD2. After removal of 0 bases from V and 2 bases from J, the junction contained 3 bases not matched to a gene. The germline V gene encodes CDR1 MNHNY and CDR2 SVGAGI (reference sequence). The CDR3 totals 16 residues. The CDR3 region has the DNA TGTGCCAGCAGTTACTCGAAGCGGGAGCCCTACAATGAGCAGTTCTTC. Translated, it gives CASSYSKREPYNEQFF.

As concerns this clone: A read error may account for a junction end that differs from germline. The CDR3 reads CSSSLVRTEAFF. The CDR3 DNA sequence: TGTTCCAGCAGCTTAGTTCGGACTGAAGCTTTCTTT. The chain is built from TRBV7-9 and TRBJ1-1; D remains unclear. The CDR3 is made up of 12 amino acids. Germline V CDR1 and CDR2: SEHNR, FQNEAQ (reference sequence).

The rearrangement links TRBV28 to TRBJ1-2, with D perhaps TRBD1 (5 bases). Trimming pared 6 bases from V and 8 bases from J, leaving 7 bases between. Looked up from germline, CDR1 is MDHEN and CDR2 is SYDVKM. The CDR3 extends over 10 amino acids. This CDR3 reads CASRGRGYTF. CDR3 nucleotides: TGTGCCAGCAGGGGGCGCGGCTACACCTTC.

The chain has TRBV7-9 and TRBJ2-1, with 8 positions matching TRBD1. Germline V lookup: CDR1 SEHNR, CDR2 FQNEAQ (reference sequence). Trimming at V came to 5 bases and at J to 7 bases, leaving 7 bases not matched to a gene. This CDR3 region has 14 residues. The CDR3 here is CASSPPGQVNEQFF. The CDR3 DNA is TGTGCCAGCAGCCCTCCGGGACAGGTGAATGAGCAGTTCTTC.

The V and J genes are TRBV10-3 and TRBJ2-7, with 15 bases that match TRBD2. V lost 2 bases, J lost 1 base, and 15 bases stayed unmatched. This CDR3 contains 21 residues. CDR1 and CDR2 from the germline V gene are ENHRY and SYGVKD. The CDR3 sequence: CAISEPRRTSGRASISYEQYF. For the CDR3, the DNA is TGTGCCATCAGTGAGCCGCGAAGGACTAGCGGGAGGGCGAGTATATCCTACGAGCAGTACTTC.

Concerning this clone itself: At one of its ends the junction is not consistent with the germline gene, which may arise from a read error. V gene TRBV7-9 combines with J gene TRBJ2-1, with D perhaps matching TRBD1 (5 bases). The CDR3 has 18 residues. Germline V lookup: CDR1 SEHNR, CDR2 FQNEAQ (reference sequence). The CDR3 loop is CSSSLIGQGPSRYNEQFF. The CDR3 bases are TGTTCCAGCAGCTTAATCGGCCAGGGCCCGAGTAGATACAATGAGCAGTTCTTC.

The V call is TRBV5-1, the J call TRBJ2-5; TRBD2 matches 13 bases. Per the germline V gene, CDR1 is SGHRS and CDR2 is YFSETQ. The CDR3 contains 17 residues. J lost 5 bases, V lost 0 bases, and 7 bases had no gene match. The CDR3 DNA sequence: TGCGCCAGCAGCTTGGTTGGACTAGCGGGAGTTTGGGAGACCCAGTACTTC. It is translated as CASSLVGLAGVWETQYF.

The chain is built from TRBV19 and TRBJ2-7; D is perhaps TRBD1 (6 bases). V was clipped by 7 bases and J by 2 bases, with 18 bases between them. From germline, CDR1 is LNHDA and CDR2 SQIVND (reference sequence). The CDR3 has 15 residues. The chain's CDR3 is CASTLKWGLTYEQYF. The CDR3 region has the DNA TGTGCCAGTACCTTAAAGTGGGGGCTAACCTACGAGCAGTACTTC.

This clone showed up just a few times. CDR3 DNA: TGTGCCAGCAGCCACGGGACAGGGGACTACACCTTC. The encoded protein is CASSHGTGDYTF. The chain has TRBV7-9 and TRBJ1-2; 10 bases are shared with TRBD1. Germline assignment: CDR1 SEHNR and CDR2 FQNEAQ (reference sequence). The CDR3 has 12 residues. V was clipped by 5 bases and J by 10 bases; unmatched bases: 4.